The entry below gives a single TCR beta chain sequence along with its context. Its specificity is unknown. Generated by immunoSEQ multiplex PCR, the TCRdb table keeps only in-frame clones and is missing some. The sample yields 58,000 or so clones, more than 80% seen once. The entry originates in a study of OX40 agonist ivuxolimab in advanced cancers. Study background: Patients were infused with ivuxolimab every 2 weeks at 0.01 to 10 mg/kg. The study enrolled dose-escalation patients with hepatocellular carcinoma, melanoma, renal cell or head and neck cancer. Therapy given before enrollment (anti-PD-1, anti-PD-L1 or anti-CTLA-4) was allowed, and around 41% had some. Broader study findings: In the 0.1-3.0 mg/kg groups, partial responders showed among the lowest expansion.

J gave up 8 bases and V 4 bases, and 14 bases lay outside the gene matches. CDR1 is SGHKS and CDR2 is YYEKEE in the germline V gene (reference sequence). There are 15 residues in the CDR3. The J gene is TRBJ1-2, the V gene TRBV5-5, with 7 positions matching TRBD1. The material sequenced was CD4+ or CD8+ T cells sorted from blood, taken in a trial of the OX40 agonist ivuxolimab. This sequence was found in an adult with an advanced solid tumor such as melanoma, head and neck, liver or kidney cancer. The CDR3 spells CASSPETGSPNGYTF. CDR3 DNA: TGTGCCAGCAGCCCTGAGACAGGGAGTCCCAACGGCTACACCTTC.